Each of the 25 T cell receptor beta chains below was sequenced from the same sample in a study of blood T cell repertoires in COVID-19. Profiled with immunoSEQ multiplex PCR; TCRdb holds only in-frame clones, not every one. This sample carries 100,000 or so clones, 84% of them seen once, and the ten largest clones take approximately 2%. Specimen: peripheral blood. The receptors were sampled from a man between 65 and 85 years old with active or convalescent COVID-19.

This clone is a singleton in its sample. V is TRBV7-2 and J is TRBJ2-5; D gene ambiguous. V lost 0 bases and J 2 bases, leaving 10 bases between the germline ends. From germline, CDR1 is SGHTA and CDR2 FQGNSA. The CDR3 has 15 residues. The CDR3 DNA follows: TGTGCCAGCAGCTTAGCCCCGCAGACACAAGAGACCCAGTACTTC. Its protein is CASSLAPQTQETQYF.

This rearrangement joins TRBV5-1 to TRBJ2-1, with 8 bases aligning to TRBD2. J lost 7 bases, V lost 5 bases, and 5 bases had no gene match. The germline V gene has CDR1 SGHRS and CDR2 YFSETQ. The CDR3 runs 13 residues. The CDR3 region is CASRGTSLNEQFF. Here the CDR3 DNA reads TGCGCCAGCAGGGGGACTAGTTTGAATGAGCAGTTCTTC.

As for this clone: One end of the junction does not line up with germline, which may come from a read error. The chain links TRBV7-7 to TRBJ2-2; D call uncertain. The CDR3 runs to 16 residues. The germline V gene has CDR1 SSHAT and CDR2 FNYEAQ (reference sequence). Here the CDR3 reads CASSRWASSNTGELFF. The DNA of the CDR3 is TGTGCTAGCAGCCGATGGGCGAGCTCGAACACCGGGGAGCTGTTTTTT.

The CDR3 nucleotides read TGTGCCAGCAGTTTACTGGACAGCAAGACCCAGTACTTC. Protein product: CASSLLDSKTQYF. The chain couples TRBV12-3 or TRBV12-4 to TRBJ2-5; maybe TRBD1 (6 bases). This CDR3 spans 13 amino acids. V was clipped by 2 bases and J by 6 bases, with 10 bases between them.

The J gene is TRBJ1-1, the V gene TRBV5-4, with TRBD1 as a possible D gene (5 bases). CDR1 SGHNT and CDR2 YYREEE come from the germline V gene (reference sequence). This CDR3 is built from 13 residues. Trimming removed 2 bases from V and 2 bases from J, with 7 bases in between. The CDR3 is CASSFDSNTEAFF. In DNA form, the CDR3 reads TGTGCCAGCAGCTTCGACAGCAACACTGAAGCTTTCTTT.

In its sample, this clone was seen once. This chain joins TRBV29-1 and TRBJ2-1, with 11 bases matching TRBD2. CDR3 length equals 13 residues. V shed 7 bases and J 5 bases; nucleotides not matched to a gene: 4. Per the germline V gene, CDR1 is SQVTM and CDR2 is ANQGSEA. CDR3 nucleotide sequence: TGCAGCGCCATTAGCGGGGGGGACAATGAGCAGTTCTTC. Translated: CSAISGGDNEQFF.

This chain links TRBV29-1 with TRBJ2-3; TRBD2 might be the D (7 bases). Germline CDR1 SQVTM, CDR2 ANQGSEA. The CDR3 sequence is 15 residues long. The germline V and J ends were trimmed by 0 bases and 4 bases, with 14 bases remaining between them. CDR3: CSVEDWRGGPDTQYF. In DNA, the CDR3 is TGCAGCGTTGAAGATTGGAGGGGGGGCCCAGATACGCAGTATTTT.

V is TRBV7-3 and J is TRBJ2-2; perhaps TRBD2 as D (5 bases). V was cut by 6 bases and J by 7 bases, with 21 bases left in between. The CDR3 consists of 16 residues. Germline V lookup: CDR1 SGHTA, CDR2 FQGTGA. The CDR3 nucleotides read TGTGCCAGCAGTTCGCCGTCTGAGGGAACTGGCGGGGAGCTGTTTTTT. It yields the protein CASSSPSEGTGGELFF.

Remarks on this clone: Other nucleotide sequences in the sample specify the same CDR3. V is TRBV11-2 and J is TRBJ2-2, with 9 bases lining up with TRBD2. CDR1 SGHAT and CDR2 FQNNGV come from the germline V gene. This CDR3 has 16 amino acids. V shed 2 bases, J shed 6 bases, and the junction held 7 bases outside the gene matches. The CDR3 reads CASSLLAGGRAGELFF. The CDR3 nucleotides are TGTGCCAGCAGCTTACTGGCGGGGGGGCGGGCCGGGGAGCTGTTTTTT. The full variable domain, in which reference TRBV11-2 and TRBJ2-2 provide the parts outside the CDR3, is EAGVAQSPRYKIIEKRQSVAFWCNPISGHATLYWYQQILGQGPKLLIQFQNNGVVDDSQLPKDRFSAERLKGVDSTLKIQPAKLEDSAVYLCASSLLAGGRAGELFFGEGSRLTVL.

The J gene is TRBJ2-2, the V gene TRBV4-2; D gene uncertain. The CDR3 is 12 amino acids. Germline V gives CDR1 LGHNA, CDR2 YNFKEQ. V shed 5 bases and J shed 7 bases, with 8 bases lying between them. CDR3 sequence reads: CASSGEDGELFF. The DNA of the CDR3 is TGTGCCAGCAGCGGAGAGGACGGGGAGCTGTTTTTT.

This chain connects TRBV18 to TRBJ2-3, with TRBD2 matching over 7 bases. Germline CDR1 KGHSH, CDR2 LQKENI. The trim removed 3 bases at V and 4 bases at J, leaving 4 bases unmatched. The CDR3 is made up of 14 amino acids. This CDR3 reads CASSPLGRADTQYF. CDR3 in DNA: TGTGCCAGCTCACCCCTAGGGAGGGCAGATACGCAGTATTTT.

The chain is built from TRBV6-2 or TRBV6-3 and TRBJ2-5; 9 positions agree with TRBD2. The V segment lost 3 bases and the J segment 6 bases; nucleotides outside the gene matches: 8. The CDR3 is made up of 15 amino acids. In germline, CDR1 is MNHEY, CDR2 SVGEGT. In DNA form, the CDR3 reads TGTGCCAGCAGTTATGCGGCGGGGGGGCCGAAGACCCAGTACTTC. Translating gives CASSYAAGGPKTQYF.

The J gene is TRBJ2-7, the V gene TRBV5-1; 13 nucleotides match TRBD2. After removal of 4 bases from V and 6 bases from J, the junction contained 4 bases not matched to a gene. CDR1 and CDR2 from the germline V gene are SGHRS and YFSETQ. This CDR3 has 14 amino acids. CDR3 DNA: TGCGCCAGCAGCACCGGGACTAGCGGGGTCGAGCAGTACTTC. It encodes CASSTGTSGVEQYF.

The chain joins TRBV9 to TRBJ2-1; maybe TRBD1 (7 bases). The germline gives CDR1 SGDLS, CDR2 YYNGEE. Trimming shortened V by 3 bases and J by 10 bases, and 14 bases separated the two germline ends. This CDR3 is 13 amino acids long. The CDR3 loop is CASSGLGTEEQFF. In DNA, the CDR3 is TGTGCCAGCAGCGGACTAGGGACAGAGGAGCAGTTCTTC.

The chain couples TRBV11-2 to TRBJ1-1, with 8 bases lining up with TRBD1. The CDR3 runs to 15 residues. CDR1 is SGHAT and CDR2 is FQNNGV in the germline V gene. V gave up 5 bases and J gave up 10 bases; unmatched junction bases: 15. For the CDR3, the DNA is TGTGCCAGCAGCCCCCAGCACAGGGGGATGGTCGGAGCTTTCTTT. Protein sequence: CASSPQHRGMVGAFF.

The CDR3 region has the DNA TGTGCCAGTAGTAAAGGACAGAACAACTATGGCTACACCTTC. Residues: CASSKGQNNYGYTF. This rearrangement joins TRBV19 to TRBJ1-2; a possible D gene is TRBD1 (6 bases). This CDR3 region has 14 residues. V lost 4 bases, J lost 2 bases, and 11 bases lay in between. CDR1 and CDR2 from the germline V gene are LNHDA and SQIVND (reference sequence).

V and J are TRBV30 and TRBJ2-7, with D possibly TRBD1 on 5 matching bases. The CDR3 extends over 13 amino acids. V was shortened by 5 bases and J by 2 bases, with 13 bases between the two germline ends. Germline CDR1 reads GTSNPN; CDR2 reads SVGIG (reference sequence). The CDR3 region is CAWAQGLPYEQYF. The CDR3 bases are TGTGCCTGGGCCCAGGGTTTGCCCTACGAGCAGTACTTC.

The chain carries TRBV28 and TRBJ1-5; 10 positions agree with TRBD1. V was clipped by 5 bases and J by 7 bases; unmatched bases: 8. The CDR3 covers 15 residues. In germline, CDR1 is MDHEN, CDR2 SYDVKM. DNA for the CDR3: TGTGCCAGCAGTCCCTTGGACAGGGGGTGGCAGCCCCAGCATTTT. Its translation is CASSPLDRGWQPQHF. Filled out from reference TRBV28 and TRBJ1-5, the complete variable domain reads DVKVTQSSRYLVKRTGEKVFLECVQDMDHENMFWYRQDPGLGLRLIYFSYDVKMKEKGDIPEGYSVSREKKERFSLILESASTNQTSMYLCASSPLDRGWQPQHFGDGTRLSIL.

The CDR3 DNA reads TGTGCCAGCAGTTACGACGGGGGGAGCTCCTACAATGAGCAGTTCTTC. This translates into CASSYDGGSSYNEQFF. The chain joins TRBV6-6 to TRBJ2-1, with 7 bases that match TRBD2. Germline loops: CDR1 MNHNY, CDR2 SVGAGI (reference sequence). The CDR3 is made up of 16 amino acids. Germline trimming cut 2 bases from V and 0 bases from J; bases unmatched to any gene: 4.

The V gene is TRBV29-1, the J gene TRBJ1-2; no reliable D call. V was trimmed by 2 bases and J by 8 bases, leaving 15 bases between them. The length of the CDR3 is 13 residues. Per germline, CDR1 SQVTM and CDR2 ANQGSEA. As DNA, the CDR3 is TGCAGCGTTGAATCGGTAATCGGTTTAGGCTACACCTTC. Translation gives CSVESVIGLGYTF.

The chain combines TRBV6-2 or TRBV6-3 with TRBJ2-3, with 9 bases matching TRBD2. This CDR3 contains 15 residues. Trimming at V came to 6 bases and at J to 2 bases, leaving 6 bases not matched to a gene. Germline V gene data show CDR1 as MNHEY and CDR2 as SVGEGT. The CDR3 protein is CASSRASGDTDTQYF. The CDR3 nucleotides are TGTGCCAGCAGCCGCGCTAGCGGGGACACAGATACGCAGTATTTT.

The V gene is TRBV9, the J gene TRBJ2-2; D might be TRBD1 (6 bases). Deletions cut 0 bases from V and 5 bases from J, with 11 bases between. Germline CDR1 reads SGDLS; CDR2 reads YYNGEE. The CDR3 spans 15 residues. CDR3 loop: CASSVDRVRTGELFF. In nucleotides, the CDR3 is TGTGCCAGCAGCGTAGACAGGGTGAGGACCGGGGAGCTGTTTTTT. The variable domain in full, with the rest retrieved from reference TRBV9 and TRBJ2-2, is DSGVTQTPKHLITATGQRVTLRCSPRSGDLSVYWYQQSLDQGLQFLIQYYNGEERAKGNILERFSAQQFPDLHSELNLSSLELGDSALYFCASSVDRVRTGELFFGEGSRLTVL.

The J gene is TRBJ2-5, the V gene TRBV5-6; 16 bases map to TRBD2. The CDR3 has 17 amino acids. V gave up 3 bases and J gave up 4 bases; unmatched junction bases: 6. Germline V gene lookup returns CDR1 SGHDT and CDR2 YYEEEE. CDR3 DNA: TGTGCCAGCAGCTCGGGACTAGCGGGGGGGCGAGGAGAGACCCAGTACTTC. This translates into CASSSGLAGGRGETQYF.

The J gene is TRBJ1-1, the V gene TRBV5-1; 7 positions agree with TRBD1. The ends lost 3 bases at V and 0 bases at J; junction bases unmatched: 2. The CDR3 contains 14 residues. CDR1 and CDR2 (germline): SGHRS, YFSETQ. CDR3 amino acids: CASSSGQLNTEAFF. The CDR3 DNA reads as TGCGCCAGCAGCTCGGGACAGCTGAACACTGAAGCTTTCTTT.

The chain combines TRBV25-1 with TRBJ1-1; weak D call: TRBD1 (5 bases). Trimming shortened V by 2 bases and J by 3 bases, and 10 bases separated the two germline ends. CDR3 size: 14 residues. Germline CDR1 and CDR2: MGHDK and SYGVNS. The CDR3 protein is CASSERGLYTEAFF. CDR3 nucleotide sequence: TGTGCCAGCAGTGAAAGGGGTTTATACACTGAAGCTTTCTTT. Full variable domain (rest looked up from reference TRBV25-1 and TRBJ1-1): EADIYQTPRYLVIGTGKKITLECSQTMGHDKMYWYQQDPGMELHLIHYSYGVNSTEKGDLSSESTVSRIRTEHFPLTLESARPSHTSQYLCASSERGLYTEAFFGQGTRLTVV.